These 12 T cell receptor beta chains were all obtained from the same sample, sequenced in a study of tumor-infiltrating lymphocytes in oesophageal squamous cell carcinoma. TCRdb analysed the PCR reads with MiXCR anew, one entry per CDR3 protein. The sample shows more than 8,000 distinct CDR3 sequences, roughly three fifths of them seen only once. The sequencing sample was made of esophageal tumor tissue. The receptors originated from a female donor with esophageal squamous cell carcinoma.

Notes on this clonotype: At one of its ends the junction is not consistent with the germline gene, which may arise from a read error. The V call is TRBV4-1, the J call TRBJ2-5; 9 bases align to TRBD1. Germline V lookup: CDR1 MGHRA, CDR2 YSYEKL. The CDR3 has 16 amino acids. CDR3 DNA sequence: TGTGCCAGCAGCCAAAGTCTAGGGACAGGGAGAAACTCTCCGTACTTC. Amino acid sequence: CASSQSLGTGRNSPYF.

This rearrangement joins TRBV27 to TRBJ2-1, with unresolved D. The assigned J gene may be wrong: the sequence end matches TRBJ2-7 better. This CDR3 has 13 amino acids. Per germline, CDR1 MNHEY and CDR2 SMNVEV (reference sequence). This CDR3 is CASSYRVSYEQYF. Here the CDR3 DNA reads TGTGCCAGCAGCTACCGGGTCTCCTACGAGCAGTACTTC.

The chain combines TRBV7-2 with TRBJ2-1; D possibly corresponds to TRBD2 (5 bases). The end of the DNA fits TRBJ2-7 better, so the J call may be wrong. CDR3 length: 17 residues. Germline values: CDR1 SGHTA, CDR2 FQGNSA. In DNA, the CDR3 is TGTGCCAGCAGCTTGGAAAGGACTTACCCGCCCTACAATGAGCAGTACTTC. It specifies CASSLERTYPPYNEQYF.

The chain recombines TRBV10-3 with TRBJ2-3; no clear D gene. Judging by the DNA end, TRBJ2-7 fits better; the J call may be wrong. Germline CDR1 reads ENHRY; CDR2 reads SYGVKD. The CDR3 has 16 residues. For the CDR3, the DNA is TGTGCCATCAGTGAAAGGGCAGCCATACTATCCTACGAGCAGTACTTC. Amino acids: CAISERAAILSYEQYF.

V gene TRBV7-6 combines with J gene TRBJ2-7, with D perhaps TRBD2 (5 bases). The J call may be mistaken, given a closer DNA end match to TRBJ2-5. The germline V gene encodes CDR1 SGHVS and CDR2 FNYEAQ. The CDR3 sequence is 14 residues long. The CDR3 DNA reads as TGTGCCAGCAGCTTAGGGTACGGGGAAGAGACCCAGTACTTC. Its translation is CASSLGYGEETQYF.

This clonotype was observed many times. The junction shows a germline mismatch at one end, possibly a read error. The CDR3 spells CASSLKRGVQEAQYF. The CDR3 nucleotides are TGTGCCAGCAGCTTGAAAAGGGGGGTACAAGAGGCCCAGTACTTC. The chain joins TRBV5-6 to TRBJ2-5; either TRBD1 or TRBD2 may fit D (6 bases each). The CDR3 spans 15 residues. CDR1 is SGHDT and CDR2 is YYEEEE in the germline V gene.

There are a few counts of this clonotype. The CDR3 DNA follows: TGTGCCAGCAGTGAAGGGTTCCTAGCGGGAGGGCCTCGAGAGACCCAGTACTTC. Translated, it gives CASSEGFLAGGPRETQYF. The rearrangement uses TRBV6-1 and TRBJ2-5, with 12 bases matching TRBD2. CDR1 and CDR2 (germline): MNHNS, SASEGT. V was clipped by 1 base and J by 4 bases; unmatched bases: 10. The CDR3 runs 18 residues.

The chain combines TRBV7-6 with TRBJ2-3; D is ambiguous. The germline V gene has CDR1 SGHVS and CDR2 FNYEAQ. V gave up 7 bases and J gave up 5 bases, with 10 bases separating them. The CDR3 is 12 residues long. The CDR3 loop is CASNQNIDTQYF. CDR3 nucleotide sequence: TGTGCCAGCAACCAAAACATAGATACGCAGTATTTT.

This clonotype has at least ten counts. CDR3 sequence reads: CASSQAGDEQFF. CDR3 DNA: TGCGCCAGCAGCCAAGCGGGGGATGAGCAGTTCTTC. The gene calls are TRBV4-1 and TRBJ2-1; a weak D match, TRBD2 (6 bases). Germline V gives CDR1 MGHRA, CDR2 YSYEKL. V gave up 1 base and J gave up 8 bases, with 6 bases separating them. The CDR3 is 12 amino acids.

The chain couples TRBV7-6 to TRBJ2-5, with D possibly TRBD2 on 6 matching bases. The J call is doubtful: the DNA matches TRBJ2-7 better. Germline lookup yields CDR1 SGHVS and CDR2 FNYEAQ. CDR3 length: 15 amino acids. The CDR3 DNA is TGTGCCAGCAGCTTAGGGGCTAGCGTAGCCTACGAGCAGTACTTC. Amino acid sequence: CASSLGASVAYEQYF.

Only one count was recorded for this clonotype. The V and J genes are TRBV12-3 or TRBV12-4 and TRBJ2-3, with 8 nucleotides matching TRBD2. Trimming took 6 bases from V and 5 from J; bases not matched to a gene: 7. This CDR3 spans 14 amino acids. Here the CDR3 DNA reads TGTGCCAGCAGCCACGGGGGGGCAGAAGATACGCAGTATTTT. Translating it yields CASSHGGAEDTQYF.

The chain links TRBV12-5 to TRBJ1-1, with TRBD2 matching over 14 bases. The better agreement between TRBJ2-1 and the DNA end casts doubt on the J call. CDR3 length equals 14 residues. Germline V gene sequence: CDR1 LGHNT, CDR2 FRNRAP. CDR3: CASGGTSGSSEQFF. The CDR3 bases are TGTGCTAGTGGTGGGACTAGCGGGAGCTCTGAGCAGTTCTTC.